Presented here are 11 T cell receptor beta chains from one specimen sequenced in a study of cytomegalovirus exposure and HLA in healthy donors. The PCR contained 60 Vbeta and 13 Jbeta primers. Clones were sequenced by immunoSEQ multiplex PCR, and TCRdb holds only the in-frame ones, with some missing. This table holds roughly 80,000 clones, around 78% found once. Sequenced input: PBMCs. The receptors shown here come from a man aged 40-50 years in good health and CMV-seronegative.

This sequence joins TRBV6-6 and TRBJ1-4; D perhaps matches TRBD1 (6 bases). Trimming removed 2 bases at V and 8 bases at J, with 18 bases between. This CDR3 contains 16 residues. Germline-derived CDR1 and CDR2 are MNHNY and SVGAGI (reference sequence). The CDR3 DNA reads as TGTGCCAGCAGTTACGAATCCGGGACGGGGGGCGAAAAACTGTTTTTT. Translating it yields CASSYESGTGGEKLFF.

The V call is TRBV7-8, the J call TRBJ1-2; D is unclear. The CDR3 length is 13 residues. V was trimmed by 5 bases and J by 5 bases, leaving 12 bases between them. Germline V lookup: CDR1 SGHVS, CDR2 FQNEAQ. CDR3 in DNA: TGTGCCAGCAGCCTAACCCTCGTTTATGGCTACACCTTC. It is translated as CASSLTLVYGYTF.

The J gene is TRBJ2-7, the V gene TRBV30, with TRBD2 as a possible D gene (5 bases). Per the germline V gene, CDR1 is GTSNPN and CDR2 is SVGIG (reference sequence). CDR3 size: 13 residues. V gave up 6 bases and J gave up 1 base, with 13 bases separating them. The CDR3 loop reads CACPTRGSYEQYF. The CDR3 region has the DNA TGTGCCTGTCCTACCCGGGGTTCCTACGAGCAGTACTTC.

This chain joins TRBV7-2 and TRBJ1-2, with 11 bases fitting TRBD1. CDR3 size: 15 residues. Trimming cost V 4 bases and J 5 bases; bases outside gene matches: 6. Germline loops: CDR1 SGHTA, CDR2 FQGNSA. Here the CDR3 reads CASSSPGQGGYGYTF. The CDR3 DNA reads as TGTGCCAGCAGCTCCCCGGGACAGGGGGGGTATGGCTACACCTTC. Supplemented by reference TRBV7-2 and TRBJ1-2, the full variable domain reads GAGVSQSPSNKVTEKGKDVELRCDPISGHTALYWYRQSLGQGLEFLIYFQGNSAPDKSGLPSDRFSAERTGGSVSTLTIQRTQQEDSAVYLCASSSPGQGGYGYTFGSGTRLTVV.

The chain has TRBV28 and TRBJ1-5; 10 nucleotides match TRBD1. Germline CDR1 reads MDHEN; CDR2 reads SYDVKM. Trimming took 7 bases from V and 6 from J; bases not matched to a gene: 9. The CDR3 length is 15 residues. This CDR3 is CASTKPGQGRQPQHF. The CDR3 nucleotides read TGTGCCAGCACTAAACCGGGACAGGGGCGTCAGCCCCAGCATTTT.

CDR3 region: CASSVGQGGPQHF. The CDR3 bases are TGTGCCAGCAGCGTGGGACAGGGGGGACCCCAGCATTTT. J is TRBJ1-5 and V is TRBV9, with 11 bases identical to TRBD1. The CDR3 is 13 amino acids. V lost 2 bases to trimming and J lost 10 bases; unmatched junction nucleotides: 2. The V gene's germline CDR1 is SGDLS and CDR2 YYNGEE.

The V gene is TRBV4-1, the J gene TRBJ1-2; possible D gene TRBD1, 5 bases. There are 13 residues in the CDR3. CDR1 MGHRA and CDR2 YSYEKL come from the germline V gene. V was cut by 10 bases and J by 2 bases, with 14 bases left in between. CDR3: CATGTGRNYGYTF. DNA of the CDR3: TGCGCCACCGGGACGGGGAGGAACTATGGCTACACCTTC.

This clone was picked up a small number of times. This rearrangement joins TRBV28 to TRBJ1-5, with unresolved D. Germline CDR1 MDHEN, CDR2 SYDVKM. The CDR3 runs to 13 residues. Between the trimmed V and J ends, which lost 4 bases and 3 bases, there was a span of 7 bases. CDR3: CASSSGYNQPQHF. CDR3 nucleotide sequence: TGTGCCAGCAGTTCGGGATACAATCAGCCCCAGCATTTT.

The V gene is TRBV18, the J gene TRBJ1-6; D gene unclear. Germline CDR1 is KGHSH and CDR2 is LQKENI. The CDR3 has 16 amino acids. Trimming stripped 0 bases from V and 7 bases from J, with 13 bases between. The chain's CDR3 is CASSPPNFDTNSPLHF. CDR3 DNA: TGTGCCAGCTCACCACCGAACTTCGACACGAATTCACCCCTCCACTTT.

The rearrangement joins TRBV19 to TRBJ2-5, with TRBD2 identical over 7 bases. CDR1 is LNHDA and CDR2 is SQIVND in the germline V gene (reference sequence). The CDR3 has 12 residues. With V trimmed by 4 bases and J by 5 bases, 1 base remained unmatched. The CDR3 region has the DNA TGTGCCAGTAGTACCGGGAGGGAGACCCAGTACTTC. It specifies CASSTGRETQYF.

A single count supports this clone. The rearrangement links TRBV4-1 to TRBJ1-1, with 9 bases fitting TRBD1. The CDR3 covers 16 residues. Per germline, CDR1 MGHRA and CDR2 YSYEKL. Trimming took 3 bases from V and 5 from J; bases not matched to a gene: 10. CDR3 sequence reads: CASSHFSGTGRTEAFF. DNA for the CDR3: TGCGCCAGCAGCCATTTTTCCGGGACAGGGAGGACTGAAGCTTTCTTT.